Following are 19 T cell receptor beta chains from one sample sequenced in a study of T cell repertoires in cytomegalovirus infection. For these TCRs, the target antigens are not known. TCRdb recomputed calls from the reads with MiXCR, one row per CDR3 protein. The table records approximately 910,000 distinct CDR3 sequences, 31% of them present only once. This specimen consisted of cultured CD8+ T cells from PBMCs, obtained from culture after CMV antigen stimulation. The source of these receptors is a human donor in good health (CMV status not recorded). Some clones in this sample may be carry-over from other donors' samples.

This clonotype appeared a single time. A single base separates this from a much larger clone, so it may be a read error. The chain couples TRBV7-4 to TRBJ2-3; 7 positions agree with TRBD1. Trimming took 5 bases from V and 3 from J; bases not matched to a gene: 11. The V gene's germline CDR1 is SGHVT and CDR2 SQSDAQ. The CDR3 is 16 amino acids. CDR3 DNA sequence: TGTGCCAGCAGCGCCCCGACAGGGCCCGAAACAGATACGCAGTATTTT. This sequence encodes CASSAPTGPETDTQYF.

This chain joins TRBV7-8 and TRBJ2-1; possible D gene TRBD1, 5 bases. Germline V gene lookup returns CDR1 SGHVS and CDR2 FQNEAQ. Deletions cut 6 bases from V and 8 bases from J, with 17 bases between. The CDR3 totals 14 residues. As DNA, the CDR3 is TGTGCCAGCAGTTTCCGGGTCTTAGGGGATGAGCAGTTCTTC. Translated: CASSFRVLGDEQFF.

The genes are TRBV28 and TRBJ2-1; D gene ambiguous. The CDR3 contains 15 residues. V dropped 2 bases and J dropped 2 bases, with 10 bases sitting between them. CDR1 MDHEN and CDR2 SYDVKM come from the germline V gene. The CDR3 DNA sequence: TGTGCCAGCAGTTTACCCCTAGATCCCTACAATGAGCAGTTCTTC. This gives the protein CASSLPLDPYNEQFF.

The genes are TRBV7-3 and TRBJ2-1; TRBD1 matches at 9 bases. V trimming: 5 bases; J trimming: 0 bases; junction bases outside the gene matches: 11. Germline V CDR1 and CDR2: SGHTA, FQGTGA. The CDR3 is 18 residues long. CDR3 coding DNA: TGTGCCAGCAGCCCCTCCCCAGGACAGGGGAGCTCCTACAATGAGCAGTTCTTC. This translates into CASSPSPGQGSSYNEQFF.

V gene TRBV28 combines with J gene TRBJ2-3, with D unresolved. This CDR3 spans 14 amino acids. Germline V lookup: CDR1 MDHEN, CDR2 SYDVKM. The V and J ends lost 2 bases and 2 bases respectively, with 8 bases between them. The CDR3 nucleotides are TGTGCCAGCAGTTTAATCGCCGACACAGATACGCAGTATTTT. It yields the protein CASSLIADTDTQYF.

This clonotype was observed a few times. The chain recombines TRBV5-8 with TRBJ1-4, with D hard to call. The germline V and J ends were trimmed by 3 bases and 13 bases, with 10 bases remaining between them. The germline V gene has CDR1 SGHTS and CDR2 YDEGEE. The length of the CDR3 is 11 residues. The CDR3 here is CASSWEVGLFF. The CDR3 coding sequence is TGTGCCAGCAGCTGGGAGGTCGGACTGTTTTTT.

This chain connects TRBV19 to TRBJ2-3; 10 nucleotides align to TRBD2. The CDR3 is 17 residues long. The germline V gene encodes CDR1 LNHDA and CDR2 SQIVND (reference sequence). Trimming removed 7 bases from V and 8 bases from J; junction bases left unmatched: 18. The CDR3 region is CASTARLGAGGRGTQYF. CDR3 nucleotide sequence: TGTGCCAGTACCGCCCGTTTGGGAGCGGGGGGGCGCGGTACGCAGTATTTT. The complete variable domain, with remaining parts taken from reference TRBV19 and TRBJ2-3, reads DGGITQSPKYLFRKEGQNVTLSCEQNLNHDAMYWYRQDPGQGLRLIYYSQIVNDFQKGDIAEGYSVSREKKESFPLTVTSAQKNPTAFYLCASTARLGAGGRGTQYFGPGTRLTVL.

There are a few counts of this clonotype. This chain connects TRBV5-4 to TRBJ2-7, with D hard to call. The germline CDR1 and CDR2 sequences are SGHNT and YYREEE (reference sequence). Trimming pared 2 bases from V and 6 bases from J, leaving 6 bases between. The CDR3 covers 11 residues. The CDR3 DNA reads TGTGCCAGCAGCTTTGGGGTCGAGCAGTACTTC. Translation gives CASSFGVEQYF.

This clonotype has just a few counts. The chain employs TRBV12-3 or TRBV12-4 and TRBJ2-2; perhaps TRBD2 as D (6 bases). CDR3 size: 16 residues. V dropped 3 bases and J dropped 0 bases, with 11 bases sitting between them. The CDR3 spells CASSFITGANTGELFF. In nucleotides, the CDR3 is TGTGCCAGCAGTTTTATAACGGGGGCGAACACCGGGGAGCTGTTTTTT.

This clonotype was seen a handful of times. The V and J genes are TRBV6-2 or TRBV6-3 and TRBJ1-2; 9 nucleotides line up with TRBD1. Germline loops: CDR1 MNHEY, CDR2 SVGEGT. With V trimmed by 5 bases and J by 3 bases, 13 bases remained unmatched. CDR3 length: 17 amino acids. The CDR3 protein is CASSLTSTGQGDYGYTF. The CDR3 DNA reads TGTGCCAGCAGTCTTACTTCGACGGGACAGGGAGACTATGGCTACACCTTC.

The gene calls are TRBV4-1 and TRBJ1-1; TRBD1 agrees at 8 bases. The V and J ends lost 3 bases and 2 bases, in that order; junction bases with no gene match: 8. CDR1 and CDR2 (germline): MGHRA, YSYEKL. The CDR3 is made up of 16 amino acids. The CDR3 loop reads CASSHPPDRANTEAFF. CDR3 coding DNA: TGCGCCAGCAGCCACCCCCCGGACAGGGCTAACACTGAAGCTTTCTTT.

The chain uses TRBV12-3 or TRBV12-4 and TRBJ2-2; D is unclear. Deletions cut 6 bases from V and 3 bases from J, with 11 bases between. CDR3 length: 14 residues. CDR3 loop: CASSPKIDTGELFF. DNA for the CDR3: TGTGCCAGCAGCCCCAAGATCGACACCGGGGAGCTGTTTTTT.

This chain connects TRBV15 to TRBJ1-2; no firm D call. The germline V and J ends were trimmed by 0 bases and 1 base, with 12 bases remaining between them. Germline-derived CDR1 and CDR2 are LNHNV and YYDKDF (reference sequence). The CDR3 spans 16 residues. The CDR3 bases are TGTGCCACCAGCAGAGACCCCTCCGGAGATAACTATGGCTACACCTTC. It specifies CATSRDPSGDNYGYTF.

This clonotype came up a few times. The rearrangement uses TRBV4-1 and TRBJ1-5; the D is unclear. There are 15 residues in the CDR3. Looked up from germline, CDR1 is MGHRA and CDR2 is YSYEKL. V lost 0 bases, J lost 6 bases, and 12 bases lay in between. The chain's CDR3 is CASSQDQQAPQPQHF. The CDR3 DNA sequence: TGCGCCAGCAGCCAAGACCAGCAGGCCCCTCAGCCCCAGCATTTT.

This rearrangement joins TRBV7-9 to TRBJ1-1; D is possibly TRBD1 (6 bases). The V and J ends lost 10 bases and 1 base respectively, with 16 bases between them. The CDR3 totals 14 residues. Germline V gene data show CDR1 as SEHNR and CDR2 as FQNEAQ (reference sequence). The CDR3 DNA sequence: TGTGCCACCCCCCGGGAGGGGGGGAACACTGAAGCTTTCTTT. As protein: CATPREGGNTEAFF.

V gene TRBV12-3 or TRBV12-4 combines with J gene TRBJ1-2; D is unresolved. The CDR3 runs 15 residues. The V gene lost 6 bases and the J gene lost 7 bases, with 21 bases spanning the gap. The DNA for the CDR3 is TGTGCCAGCAGCCAAGTCGGGCAGTCTTCTTCTGGCTACACCTTC. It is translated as CASSQVGQSSSGYTF.

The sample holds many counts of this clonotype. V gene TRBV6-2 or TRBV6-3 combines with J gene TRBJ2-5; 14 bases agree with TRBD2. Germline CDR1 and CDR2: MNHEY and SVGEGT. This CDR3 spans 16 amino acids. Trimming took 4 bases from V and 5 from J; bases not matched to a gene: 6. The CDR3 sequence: CASSSTSGGAEETQYF. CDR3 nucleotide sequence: TGTGCCAGCAGTTCGACTAGCGGGGGGGCCGAGGAGACCCAGTACTTC.

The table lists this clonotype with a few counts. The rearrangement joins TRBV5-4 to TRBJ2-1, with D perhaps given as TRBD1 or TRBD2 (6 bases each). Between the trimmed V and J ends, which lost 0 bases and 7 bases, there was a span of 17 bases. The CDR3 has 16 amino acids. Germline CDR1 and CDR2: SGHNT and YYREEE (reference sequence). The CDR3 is CASSLAEGGDGNEQFF. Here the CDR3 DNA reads TGTGCCAGCAGCTTGGCCGAGGGGGGCGATGGAAATGAGCAGTTCTTC.

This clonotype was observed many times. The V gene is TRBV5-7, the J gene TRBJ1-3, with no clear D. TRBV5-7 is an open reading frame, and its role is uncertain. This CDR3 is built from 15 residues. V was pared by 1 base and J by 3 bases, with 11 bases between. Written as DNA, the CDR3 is TGTGCCAGCAGCTTGATCGTAGTGTATGGAAACACCATATATTTT. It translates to CASSLIVVYGNTIYF.